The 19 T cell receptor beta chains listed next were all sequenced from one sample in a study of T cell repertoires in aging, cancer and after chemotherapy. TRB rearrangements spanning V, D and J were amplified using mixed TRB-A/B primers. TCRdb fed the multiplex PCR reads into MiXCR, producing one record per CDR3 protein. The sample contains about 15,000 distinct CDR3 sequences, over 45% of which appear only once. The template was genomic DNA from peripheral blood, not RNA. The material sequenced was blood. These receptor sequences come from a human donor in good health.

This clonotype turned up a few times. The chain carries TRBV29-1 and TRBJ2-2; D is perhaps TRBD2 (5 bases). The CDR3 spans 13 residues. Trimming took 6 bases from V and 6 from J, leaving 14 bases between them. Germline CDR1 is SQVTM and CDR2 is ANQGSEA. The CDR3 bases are TGCAGCGTCAAAGGGCTAGCTGCCGGGGAGCTGTTTTTT. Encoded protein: CSVKGLAAGELFF.

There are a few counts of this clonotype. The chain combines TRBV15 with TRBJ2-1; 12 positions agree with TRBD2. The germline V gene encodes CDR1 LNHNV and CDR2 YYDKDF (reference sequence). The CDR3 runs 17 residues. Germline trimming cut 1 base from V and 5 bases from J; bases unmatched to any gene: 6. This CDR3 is CATSRALAGGTDNEQFF. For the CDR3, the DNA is TGTGCCACCAGCAGAGCCCTAGCGGGAGGGACGGACAATGAGCAGTTCTTC.

CDR3 sequence reads: CAWRAQGLGETQYF. The DNA for the CDR3 is TGTGCCTGGAGGGCGCAGGGGCTCGGGGAGACCCAGTACTTC. The chain combines TRBV30 with TRBJ2-5; D is perhaps TRBD1 (6 bases). The ends were cut back, 3 bases at V and 5 bases at J, with 16 bases in the middle. The CDR3 is made up of 14 amino acids. Germline V gene data show CDR1 as GTSNPN and CDR2 as SVGIG (reference sequence).

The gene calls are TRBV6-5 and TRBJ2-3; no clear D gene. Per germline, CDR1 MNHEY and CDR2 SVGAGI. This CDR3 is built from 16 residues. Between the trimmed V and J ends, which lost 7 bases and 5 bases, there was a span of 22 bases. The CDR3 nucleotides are TGTGCCAGCACCGCCCTGGTCGGTTTAGTGGAAGATACGCAGTATTTT. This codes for CASTALVGLVEDTQYF.

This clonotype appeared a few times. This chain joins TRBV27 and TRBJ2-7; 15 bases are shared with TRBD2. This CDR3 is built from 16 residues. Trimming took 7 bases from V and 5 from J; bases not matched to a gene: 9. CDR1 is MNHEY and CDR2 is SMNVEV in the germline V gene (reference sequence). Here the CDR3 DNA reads TGTGCCAGCACCGGACTAGCGGGAGGGTATCCCGACGAGCAGTACTTC. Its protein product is CASTGLAGGYPDEQYF.

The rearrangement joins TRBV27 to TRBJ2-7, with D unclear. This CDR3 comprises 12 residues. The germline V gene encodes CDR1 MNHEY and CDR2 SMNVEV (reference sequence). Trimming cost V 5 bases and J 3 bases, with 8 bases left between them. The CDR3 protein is CASSPSSYEQYF. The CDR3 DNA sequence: TGTGCCAGCAGTCCTTCTAGCTACGAGCAGTACTTC.

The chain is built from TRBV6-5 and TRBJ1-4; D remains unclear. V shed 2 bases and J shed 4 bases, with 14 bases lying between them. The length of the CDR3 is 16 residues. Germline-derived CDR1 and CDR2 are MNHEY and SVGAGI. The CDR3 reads CASSYGPRRINEKLFF. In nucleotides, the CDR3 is TGTGCCAGCAGTTACGGACCCAGACGGATTAATGAAAAACTGTTTTTT.

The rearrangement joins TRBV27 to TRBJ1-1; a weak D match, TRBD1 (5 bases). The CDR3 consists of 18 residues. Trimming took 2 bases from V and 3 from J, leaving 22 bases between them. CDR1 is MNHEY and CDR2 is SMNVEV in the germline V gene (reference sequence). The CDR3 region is CASSLNPIPRGVDTEAFF. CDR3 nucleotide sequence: TGTGCCAGCAGTTTAAACCCAATCCCTCGGGGGGTGGACACTGAAGCTTTCTTT.

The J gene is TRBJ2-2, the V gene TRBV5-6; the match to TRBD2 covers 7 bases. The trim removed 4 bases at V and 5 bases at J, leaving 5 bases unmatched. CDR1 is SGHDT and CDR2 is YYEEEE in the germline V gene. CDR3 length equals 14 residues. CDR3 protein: CASSTGLLTGELFF. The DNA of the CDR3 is TGTGCCAGCAGCACGGGACTACTAACCGGGGAGCTGTTTTTT.

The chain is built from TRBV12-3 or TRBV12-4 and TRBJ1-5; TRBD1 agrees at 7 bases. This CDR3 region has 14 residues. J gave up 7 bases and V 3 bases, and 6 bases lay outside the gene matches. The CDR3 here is CASSFAGGNQPQHF. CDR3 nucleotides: TGTGCCAGCAGTTTTGCAGGGGGTAACCAGCCCCAGCATTTT.

CDR3 residues: CASSYAGIGYTF. CDR3 in DNA: TGTGCCAGCAGTTACGCGGGGATTGGCTACACCTTC. The V gene is TRBV6-5, the J gene TRBJ1-2, with D uncertain. Trimming cost V 2 bases and J 7 bases, with 8 bases left between them. Germline CDR1 reads MNHEY; CDR2 reads SVGAGI. CDR3 length: 12 amino acids.

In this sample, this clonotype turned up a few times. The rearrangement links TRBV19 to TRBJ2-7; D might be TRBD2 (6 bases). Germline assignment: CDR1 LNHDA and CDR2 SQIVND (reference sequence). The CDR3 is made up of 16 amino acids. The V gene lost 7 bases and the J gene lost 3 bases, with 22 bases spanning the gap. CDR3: CASKEAAGGRGYEQYF. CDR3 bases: TGTGCCAGTAAGGAGGCCGCCGGGGGTCGGGGCTACGAGCAGTACTTC.

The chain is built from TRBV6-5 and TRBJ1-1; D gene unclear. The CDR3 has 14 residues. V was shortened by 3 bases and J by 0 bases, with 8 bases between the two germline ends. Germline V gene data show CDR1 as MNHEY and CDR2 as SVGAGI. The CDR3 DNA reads TGTGCCAGCAGTTATAACGGCTTGAACACTGAAGCTTTCTTT. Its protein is CASSYNGLNTEAFF.

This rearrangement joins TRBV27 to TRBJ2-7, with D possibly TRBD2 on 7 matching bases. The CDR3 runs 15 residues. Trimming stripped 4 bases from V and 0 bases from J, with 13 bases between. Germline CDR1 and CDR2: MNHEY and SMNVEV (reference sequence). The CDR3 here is CASSYGGLGSYEQYF. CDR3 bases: TGTGCCAGCAGTTACGGGGGGCTAGGCTCCTACGAGCAGTACTTC.

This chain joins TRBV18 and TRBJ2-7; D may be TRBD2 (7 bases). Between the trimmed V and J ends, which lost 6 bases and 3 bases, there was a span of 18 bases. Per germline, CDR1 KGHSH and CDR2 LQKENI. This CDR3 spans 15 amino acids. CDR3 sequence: CASSSFNRDYYEQYF. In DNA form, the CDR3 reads TGTGCCAGCTCGTCTTTTAACAGGGACTACTACGAGCAGTACTTC.

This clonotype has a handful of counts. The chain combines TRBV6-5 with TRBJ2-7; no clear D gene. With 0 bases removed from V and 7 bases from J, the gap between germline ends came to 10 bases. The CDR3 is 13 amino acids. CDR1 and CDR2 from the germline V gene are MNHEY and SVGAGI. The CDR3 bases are TGTGCCAGCAGTTACTCGAGGCAGTCGGAGCAGTACTTC. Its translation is CASSYSRQSEQYF.

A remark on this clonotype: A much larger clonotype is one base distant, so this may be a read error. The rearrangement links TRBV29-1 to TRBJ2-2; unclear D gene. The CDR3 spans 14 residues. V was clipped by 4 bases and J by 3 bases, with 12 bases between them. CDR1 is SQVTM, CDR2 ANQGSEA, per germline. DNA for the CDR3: TGCAGCGTTGGTGGAGTGTTGGACACCGGGGAGCTGTTTTTT. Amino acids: CSVGGVLDTGELFF.

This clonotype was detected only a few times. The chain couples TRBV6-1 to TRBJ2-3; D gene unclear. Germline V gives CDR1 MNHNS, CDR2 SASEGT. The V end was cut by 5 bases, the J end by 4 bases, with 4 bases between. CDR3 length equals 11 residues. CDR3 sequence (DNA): TGTGCCAGCAGTCGGTCAGATACGCAGTATTTT. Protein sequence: CASSRSDTQYF.

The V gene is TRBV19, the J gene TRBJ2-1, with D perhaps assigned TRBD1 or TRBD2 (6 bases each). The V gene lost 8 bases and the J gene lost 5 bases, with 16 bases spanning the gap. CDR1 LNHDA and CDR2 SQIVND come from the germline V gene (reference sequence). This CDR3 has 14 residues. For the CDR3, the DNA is TGTGCCAGTCGGGGGACAACCCTGAACAATGAGCAGTTCTTC. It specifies CASRGTTLNNEQFF.